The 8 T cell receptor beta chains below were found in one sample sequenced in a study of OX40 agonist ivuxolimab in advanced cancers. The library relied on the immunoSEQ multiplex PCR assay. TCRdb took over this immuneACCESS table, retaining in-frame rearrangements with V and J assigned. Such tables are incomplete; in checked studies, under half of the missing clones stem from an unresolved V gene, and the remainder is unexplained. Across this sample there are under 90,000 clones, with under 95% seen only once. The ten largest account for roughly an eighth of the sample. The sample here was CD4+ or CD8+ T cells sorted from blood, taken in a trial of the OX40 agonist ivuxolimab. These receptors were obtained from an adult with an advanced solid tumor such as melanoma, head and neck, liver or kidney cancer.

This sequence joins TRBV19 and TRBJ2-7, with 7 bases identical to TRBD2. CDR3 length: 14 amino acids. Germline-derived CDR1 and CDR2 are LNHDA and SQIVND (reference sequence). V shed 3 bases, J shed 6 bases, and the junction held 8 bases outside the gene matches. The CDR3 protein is CASSISAGVGEQYF. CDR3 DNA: TGTGCCAGTAGTATTTCCGCGGGGGTTGGCGAGCAGTACTTC. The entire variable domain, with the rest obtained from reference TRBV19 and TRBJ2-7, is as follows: DGGITQSPKYLFRKEGQNVTLSCEQNLNHDAMYWYRQDPGQGLRLIYYSQIVNDFQKGDIAEGYSVSREKKESFPLTVTSAQKNPTAFYLCASSISAGVGEQYFGPGTRLTVT.

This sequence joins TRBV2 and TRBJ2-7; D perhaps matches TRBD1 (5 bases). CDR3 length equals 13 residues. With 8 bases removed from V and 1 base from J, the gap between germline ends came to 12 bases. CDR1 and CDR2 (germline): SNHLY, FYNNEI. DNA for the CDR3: TGTGCCAGCCAGGACACCCGGTCCTACGAGCAGTACTTC. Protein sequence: CASQDTRSYEQYF.

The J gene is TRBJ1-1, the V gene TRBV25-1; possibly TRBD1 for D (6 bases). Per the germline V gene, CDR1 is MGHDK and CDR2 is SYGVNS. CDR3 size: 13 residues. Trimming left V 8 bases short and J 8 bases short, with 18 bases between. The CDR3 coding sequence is TGTGCCAGCCGCCAGTCGTCAGGGGCCGAAGCTTTCTTT. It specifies CASRQSSGAEAFF.

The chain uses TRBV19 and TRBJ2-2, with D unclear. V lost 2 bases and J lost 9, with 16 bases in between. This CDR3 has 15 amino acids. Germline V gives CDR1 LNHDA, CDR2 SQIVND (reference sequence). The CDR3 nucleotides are TGTGCCAGTAGTATAACAAGCGACCTAGGAAGGGAGCTGTTTTTT. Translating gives CASSITSDLGRELFF. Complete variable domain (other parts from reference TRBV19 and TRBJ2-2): DGGITQSPKYLFRKEGQNVTLSCEQNLNHDAMYWYRQDPGQGLRLIYYSQIVNDFQKGDIAEGYSVSREKKESFPLTVTSAQKNPTAFYLCASSITSDLGRELFFGEGSRLTVL.

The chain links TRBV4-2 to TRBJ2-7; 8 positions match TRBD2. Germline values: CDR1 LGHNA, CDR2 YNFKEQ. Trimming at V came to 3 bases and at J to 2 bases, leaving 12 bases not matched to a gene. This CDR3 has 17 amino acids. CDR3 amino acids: CASSQTLQREIPYEQYF. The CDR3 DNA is TGTGCCAGCAGCCAGACCCTACAGCGGGAGATACCCTACGAGCAGTACTTC.

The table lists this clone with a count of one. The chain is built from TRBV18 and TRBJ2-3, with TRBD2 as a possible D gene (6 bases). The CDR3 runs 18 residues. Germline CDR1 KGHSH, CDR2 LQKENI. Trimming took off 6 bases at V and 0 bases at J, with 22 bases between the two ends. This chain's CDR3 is CASSPRSLAKSSTDTQYF. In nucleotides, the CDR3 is TGTGCCAGCTCCCCTAGATCTCTAGCGAAATCGAGCACAGATACGCAGTATTTT.

Here the CDR3 DNA reads TGCGCCAGCAGCTTGGCCTTAGGGCCCAGCATGTCCTACGAGCAGTACTTC. It codes for CASSLALGPSMSYEQYF. The chain uses TRBV5-1 and TRBJ2-7; D call uncertain. The germline V gene encodes CDR1 SGHRS and CDR2 YFSETQ. Trimming took off 0 bases at V and 1 base at J, with 17 bases between the two ends. The length of the CDR3 is 17 residues. The full variable domain, completed using reference TRBV5-1 and TRBJ2-7, is KAGVTQTPRYLIKTRGQQVTLSCSPISGHRSVSWYQQTPGQGLQFLFEYFSETQRNKGNFPGRFSGRQFSNSRSEMNVSTLELGDSALYLCASSLALGPSMSYEQYFGPGTRLTVT.

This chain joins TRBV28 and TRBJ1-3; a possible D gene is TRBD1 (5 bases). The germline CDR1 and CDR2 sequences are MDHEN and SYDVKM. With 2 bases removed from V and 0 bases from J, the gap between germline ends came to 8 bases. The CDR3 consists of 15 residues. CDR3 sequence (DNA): TGTGCCAGCAGTTTAAGGGGTCTCTCTGGAAACACCATATATTTT. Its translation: CASSLRGLSGNTIYF.